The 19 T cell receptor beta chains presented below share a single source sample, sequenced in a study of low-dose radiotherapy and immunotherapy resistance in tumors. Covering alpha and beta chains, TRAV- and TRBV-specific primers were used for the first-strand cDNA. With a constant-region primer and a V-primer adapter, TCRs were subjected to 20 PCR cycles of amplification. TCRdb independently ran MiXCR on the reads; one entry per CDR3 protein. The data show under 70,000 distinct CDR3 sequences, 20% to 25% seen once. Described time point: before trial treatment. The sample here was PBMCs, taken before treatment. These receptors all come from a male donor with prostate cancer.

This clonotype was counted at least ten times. The CDR3 loop reads CASSLLRLAVSTDTQYF. The CDR3 bases are TGTGCCAGCAGCTTATTGCGTCTAGCGGTAAGCACAGATACGCAGTATTTT. J is TRBJ2-3 and V is TRBV5-6; TRBD2 matches at 7 bases. The CDR3 length is 17 residues. CDR1 and CDR2 from the germline V gene are SGHDT and YYEEEE. V shed 2 bases, J shed 0 bases, and the junction held 9 bases outside the gene matches.

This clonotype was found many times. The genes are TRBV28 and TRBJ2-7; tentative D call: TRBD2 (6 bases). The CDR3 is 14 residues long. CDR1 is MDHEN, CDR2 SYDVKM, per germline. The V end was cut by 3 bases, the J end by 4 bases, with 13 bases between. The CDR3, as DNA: TGTGCCAGCAGTTTTCCAGAGGGGAGGTACGAGCAGTACTTC. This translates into CASSFPEGRYEQYF.

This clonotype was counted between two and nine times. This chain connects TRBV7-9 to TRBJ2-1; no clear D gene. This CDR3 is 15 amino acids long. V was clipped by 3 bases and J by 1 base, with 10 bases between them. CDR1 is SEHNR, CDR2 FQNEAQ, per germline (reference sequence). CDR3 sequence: CASSFYLASYNEQFF. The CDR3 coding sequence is TGTGCCAGCAGCTTCTACTTAGCTTCCTACAATGAGCAGTTCTTC.

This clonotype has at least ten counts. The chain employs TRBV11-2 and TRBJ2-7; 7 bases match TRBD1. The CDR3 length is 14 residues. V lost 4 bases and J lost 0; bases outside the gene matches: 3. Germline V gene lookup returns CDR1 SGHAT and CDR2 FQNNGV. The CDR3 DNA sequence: TGTGCCAGCAGCTACCGGGACAGCTCCTACGAGCAGTACTTC. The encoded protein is CASSYRDSSYEQYF.

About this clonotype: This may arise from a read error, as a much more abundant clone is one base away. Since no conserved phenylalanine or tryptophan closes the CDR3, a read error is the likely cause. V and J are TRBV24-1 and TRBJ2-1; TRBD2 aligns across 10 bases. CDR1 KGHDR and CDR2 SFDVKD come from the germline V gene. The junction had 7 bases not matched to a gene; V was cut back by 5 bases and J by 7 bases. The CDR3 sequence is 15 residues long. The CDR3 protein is CATSAFSGGVNEQFL. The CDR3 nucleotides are TGTGCCACCAGTGCTTTCAGCGGGGGGGTAAATGAGCAGTTCCTC.

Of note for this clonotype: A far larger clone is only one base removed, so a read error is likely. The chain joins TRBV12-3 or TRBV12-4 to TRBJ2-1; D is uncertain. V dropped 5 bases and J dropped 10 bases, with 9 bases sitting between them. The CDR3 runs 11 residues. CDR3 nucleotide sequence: TGTGCCAGCAGTCCAGGAGAGGAGCAGTTCTTC. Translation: CASSPGEEQFF.

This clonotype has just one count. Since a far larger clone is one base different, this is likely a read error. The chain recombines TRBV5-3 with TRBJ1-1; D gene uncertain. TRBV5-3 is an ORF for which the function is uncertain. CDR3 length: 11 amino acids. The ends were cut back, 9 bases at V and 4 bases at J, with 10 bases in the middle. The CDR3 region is CANSLSTEAFF. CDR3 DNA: TGTGCCAACAGCTTGAGCACTGAAGCTTTCTTT.

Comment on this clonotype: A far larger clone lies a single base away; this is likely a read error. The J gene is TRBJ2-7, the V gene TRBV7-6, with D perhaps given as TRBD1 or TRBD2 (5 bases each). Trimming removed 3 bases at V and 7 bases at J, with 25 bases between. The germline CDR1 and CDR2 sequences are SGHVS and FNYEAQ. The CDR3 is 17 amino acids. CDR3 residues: CASSLGHGLVTINEQYF. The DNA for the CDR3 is TGTGCCAGCAGCTTGGGGCACGGACTGGTGACGATCAATGAGCAGTACTTC.

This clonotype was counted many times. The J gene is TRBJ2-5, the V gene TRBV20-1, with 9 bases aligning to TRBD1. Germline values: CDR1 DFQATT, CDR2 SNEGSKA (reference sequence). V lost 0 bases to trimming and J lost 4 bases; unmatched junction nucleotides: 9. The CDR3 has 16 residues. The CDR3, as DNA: TGCAGTGCTAGAGACCCAAGGACAGGGGCCCGAGAGACCCAGTACTTC. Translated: CSARDPRTGARETQYF.

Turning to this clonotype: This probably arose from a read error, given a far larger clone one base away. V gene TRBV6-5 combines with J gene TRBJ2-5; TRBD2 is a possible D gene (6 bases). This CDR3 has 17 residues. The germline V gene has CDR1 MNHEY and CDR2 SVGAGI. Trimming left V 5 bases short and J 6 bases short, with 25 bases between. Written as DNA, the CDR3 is TGTGCCAGCAGTGAGGTGGGGACGGGAGTCTCGTCGAAGACCCAGTACTTC. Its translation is CASSEVGTGVSSKTQYF.

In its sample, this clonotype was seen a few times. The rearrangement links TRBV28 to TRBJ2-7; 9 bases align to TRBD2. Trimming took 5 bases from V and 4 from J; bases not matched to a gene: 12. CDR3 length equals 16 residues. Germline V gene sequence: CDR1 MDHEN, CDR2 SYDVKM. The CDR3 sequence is CASSGGGGARRYEQYF. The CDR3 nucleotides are TGTGCCAGCAGTGGCGGGGGGGGGGCCCGGCGATACGAGCAGTACTTC.

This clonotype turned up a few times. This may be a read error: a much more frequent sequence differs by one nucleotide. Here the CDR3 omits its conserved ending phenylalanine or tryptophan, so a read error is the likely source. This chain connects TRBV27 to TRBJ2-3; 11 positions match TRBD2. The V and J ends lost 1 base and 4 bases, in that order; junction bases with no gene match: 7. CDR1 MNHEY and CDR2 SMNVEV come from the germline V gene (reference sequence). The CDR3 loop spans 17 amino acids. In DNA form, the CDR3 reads TGTGCCAGCAGTTTATTGGCTAGCGGGGGGCGTGCAGATACGCAGTATTCT. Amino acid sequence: CASSLLASGGRADTQYS.

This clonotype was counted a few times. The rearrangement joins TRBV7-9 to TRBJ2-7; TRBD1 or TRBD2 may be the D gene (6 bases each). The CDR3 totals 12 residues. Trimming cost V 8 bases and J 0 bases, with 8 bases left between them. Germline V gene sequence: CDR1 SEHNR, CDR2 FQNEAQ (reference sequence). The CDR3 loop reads CASEGGSYEQYF. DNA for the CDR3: TGTGCCAGCGAGGGGGGCTCCTACGAGCAGTACTTC.

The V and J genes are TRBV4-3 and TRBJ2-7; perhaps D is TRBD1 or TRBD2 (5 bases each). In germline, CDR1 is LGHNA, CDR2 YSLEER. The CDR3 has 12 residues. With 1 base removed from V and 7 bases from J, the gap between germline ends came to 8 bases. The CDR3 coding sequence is TGCGCCAGCAGCCAAGCGGGGCAAGAGCAGTACTTC. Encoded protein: CASSQAGQEQYF.

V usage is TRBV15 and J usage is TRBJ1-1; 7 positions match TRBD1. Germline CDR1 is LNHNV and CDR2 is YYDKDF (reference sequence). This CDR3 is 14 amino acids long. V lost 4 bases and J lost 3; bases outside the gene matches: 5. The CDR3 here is CATSIGGPYTEAFF. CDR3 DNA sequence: TGTGCCACCAGCATAGGGGGCCCGTACACTGAAGCTTTCTTT.

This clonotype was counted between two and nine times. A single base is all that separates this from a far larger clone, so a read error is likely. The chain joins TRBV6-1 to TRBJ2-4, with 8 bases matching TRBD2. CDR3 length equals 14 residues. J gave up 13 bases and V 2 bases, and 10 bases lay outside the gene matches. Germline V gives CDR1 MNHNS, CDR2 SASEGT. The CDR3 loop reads CASSERGLGNEQYF. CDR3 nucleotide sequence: TGTGCCAGCAGTGAACGGGGACTAGGCAATGAGCAGTACTTC.

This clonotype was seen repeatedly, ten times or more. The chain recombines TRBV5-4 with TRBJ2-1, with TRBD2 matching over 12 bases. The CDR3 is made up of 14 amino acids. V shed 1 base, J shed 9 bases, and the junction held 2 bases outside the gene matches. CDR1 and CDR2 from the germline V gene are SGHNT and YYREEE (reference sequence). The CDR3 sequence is CASSLLLAGGEQFF. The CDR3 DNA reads TGTGCCAGCAGCTTGCTACTAGCGGGAGGTGAGCAGTTCTTC.

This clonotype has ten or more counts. This CDR3 reads CASSLRSGTQYF. The CDR3, as DNA: TGTGCCAGCAGCTTGAGATCGGGTACGCAGTATTTT. The rearrangement uses TRBV11-3 and TRBJ2-3; D is unclear. This CDR3 is 12 amino acids long. Germline CDR1 SGHNT, CDR2 YENEEA. Trimming took off 3 bases at V and 8 bases at J, with 9 bases between the two ends. Filled out from reference TRBV11-3 and TRBJ2-3, the complete variable domain reads EAGVVQSPRYKIIEKKQPVAFWCNPISGHNTLYWYLQNLGQGPELLIRYENEEAVDDSQLPKDRFSAERLKGVDSTLKIQPAELGDSAVYLCASSLRSGTQYFGPGTRLTVL.

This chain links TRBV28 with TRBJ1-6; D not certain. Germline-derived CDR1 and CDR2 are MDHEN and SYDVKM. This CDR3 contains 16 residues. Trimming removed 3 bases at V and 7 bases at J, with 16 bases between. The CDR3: CASSFSGTVGNSPLHF. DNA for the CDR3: TGTGCCAGCAGTTTTTCGGGCACAGTAGGGAATTCACCCCTCCACTTT.